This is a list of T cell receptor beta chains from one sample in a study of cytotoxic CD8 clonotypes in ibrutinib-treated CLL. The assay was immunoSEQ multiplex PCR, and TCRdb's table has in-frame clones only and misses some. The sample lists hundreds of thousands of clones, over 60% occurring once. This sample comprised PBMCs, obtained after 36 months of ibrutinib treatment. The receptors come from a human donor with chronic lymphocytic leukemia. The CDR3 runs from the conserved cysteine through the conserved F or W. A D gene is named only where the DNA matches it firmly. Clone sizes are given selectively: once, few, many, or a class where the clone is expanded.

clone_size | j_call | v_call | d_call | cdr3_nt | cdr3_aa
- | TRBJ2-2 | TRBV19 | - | TGTGCCAGTAGACGCACCGGGGAGCTGTTTTTT | CASRRTGELFF
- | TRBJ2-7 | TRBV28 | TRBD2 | TGTGCCAGCAGTTTAAGACTAGCGGGCTCCTACGAGCAGTACTTC | CASSLRLAGSYEQYF
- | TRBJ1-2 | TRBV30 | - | TGTGCCTGGAGCGCAGAAAATCCCTATGGCTACACCTTC | CAWSAENPYGYTF
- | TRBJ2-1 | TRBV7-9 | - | TGTGCCAGCAGCTCCCTCGGGGGAGAGACGAACAATGAGCAGTTCTTC | CASSSLGGETNNEQFF
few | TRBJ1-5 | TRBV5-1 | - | TGCGCCAGCAGCTTGGATGCACGACAGCCGGATCAGCCCCAGCATTTT | CASSLDARQPDQPQHF
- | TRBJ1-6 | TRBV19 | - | TGTGCCAGTAGTATGCAGGGTCGGGCCTCACCCCTCCACTTT | CASSMQGRASPLHF
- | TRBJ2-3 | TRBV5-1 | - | TGCGCCAGCAGCTTGGGAGGTACAGATACGCAGTATTTT | CASSLGGTDTQYF
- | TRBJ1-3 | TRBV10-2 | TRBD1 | TGCGCCAGCAAGAGGACAGGGGGCTCTGGAAACACCATATATTTT | CASKRTGGSGNTIYF
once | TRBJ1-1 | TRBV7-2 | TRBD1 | TGTGCCAGCAGCTCTAGGACAGGGGCGATGAACACTGAAGCTTTCTTT | CASSSRTGAMNTEAFF
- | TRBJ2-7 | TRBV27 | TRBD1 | TGTGCCAGCAGCTTGTCCGTGGACAGGGTCTACGAGCAGTACTTC | CASSLSVDRVYEQYF
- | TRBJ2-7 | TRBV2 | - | TGTGCCAGCAAGGAGGGTTTGGCGTACGAGCAGTACTTC | CASKEGLAYEQYF
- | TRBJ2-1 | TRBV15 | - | TGTGCCACCAGCAGAGATACGGGGGCCGGCAATGAGCAGTTCTTC | CATSRDTGAGNEQFF
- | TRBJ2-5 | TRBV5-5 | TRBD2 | TGTGCCAGCAGCTTGAGCGGGGGGAGACAAGAGACCCAGTACTTC | CASSLSGGRQETQYF
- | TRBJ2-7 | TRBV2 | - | TGTGCCAGCAGTGAACTTTGGGTACGCCAGCCGTACGAGCAGTACTTC | CASSELWVRQPYEQYF
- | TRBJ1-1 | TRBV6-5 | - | TGTGCCAGCAGTTACCGCGGGGCCACTGAAGCTTTCTTT | CASSYRGATEAFF
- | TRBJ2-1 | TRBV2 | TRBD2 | TGTGCCAGCAGTGAGATACTAGCGGGGGATAAGCAGTTCTTC | CASSEILAGDKQFF
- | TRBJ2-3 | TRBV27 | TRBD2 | TGTGCCAGCAGTTTGACTAGCGGGGATACGCAGTATTTT | CASSLTSGDTQYF
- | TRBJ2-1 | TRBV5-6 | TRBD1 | TGTGCCAGCAGCTTCGGCGACAGGGTCGAGAACAATGAGCAGTTCTTC | CASSFGDRVENNEQFF
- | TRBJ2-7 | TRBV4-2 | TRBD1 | TGTGCCAGCAGCCAACGTACAGGGGGTAACTACGAGCAGTACTTC | CASSQRTGGNYEQYF
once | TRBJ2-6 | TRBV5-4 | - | TGTGCCAGCAGCTCCGACAGATACTCTGGGGCCAACGTCCTGACTTTC | CASSSDRYSGANVLTF
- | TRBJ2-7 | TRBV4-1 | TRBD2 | TGCGCCAGCAGCCAAGTGGGTCGGGCGGGAGACGAGCAGTACTTC | CASSQVGRAGDEQYF
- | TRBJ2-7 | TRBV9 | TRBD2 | TGTGCCAGCAGCCCAATAGCGGGGGGCCTCTACGAGCAGTACTTC | CASSPIAGGLYEQYF
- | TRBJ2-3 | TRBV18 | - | TGTGCCAGCTCGGCCTTAGGAGATACGCAGTATTTT | CASSALGDTQYF
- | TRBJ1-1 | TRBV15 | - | TGTGCCACCAGCAGAGATAAGACAACCAGACCACGCGCTTTCTTT | CATSRDKTTRPRAFF
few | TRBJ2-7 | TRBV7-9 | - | TGTGCCAGCAGCTTAGGCGTCGGGGCTGCCTCCTACGAGCAGTACTTC | CASSLGVGAASYEQYF
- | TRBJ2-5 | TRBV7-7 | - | TGTGCCAGCAGCTTAAGTTGGGGGAGGTCGGAGACCCAGTACTTC | CASSLSWGRSETQYF
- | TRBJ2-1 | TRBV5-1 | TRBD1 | TGCGCCAGCAACCCCGGGACAGGGGGAGTGAATGAGCAGTTCTTC | CASNPGTGGVNEQFF
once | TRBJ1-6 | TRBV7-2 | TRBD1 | TGTGCCAGCAGCTGGACAGGGGGACTTAATTCACCCCTCCACTTT | CASSWTGGLNSPLHF
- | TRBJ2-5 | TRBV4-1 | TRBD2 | TGCGCCAGCAGCCAAGTTAGCGGGGGGTTTGGGGAGACCCAGTACTTC | CASSQVSGGFGETQYF
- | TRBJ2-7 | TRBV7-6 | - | TGTGCCAGCAGCTTAGAGGGGGGTTGGGGCGAGCAGTACTTC | CASSLEGGWGEQYF
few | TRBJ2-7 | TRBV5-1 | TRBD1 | TGCGCCAGCAGCTTGGAGCCCGGGACAGTTTCCTACGAGCAGTACTTC | CASSLEPGTVSYEQYF
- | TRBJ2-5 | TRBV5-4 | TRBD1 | TGTGCCAGCAGCTTGAGGGACAGGGGATCCCAAGAGACCCAGTACTTC | CASSLRDRGSQETQYF
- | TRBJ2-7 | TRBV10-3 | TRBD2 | TGTGCCATCAGTGAGGAAACTAGCGGGGGGAACGAGCAGTACTTC | CAISEETSGGNEQYF
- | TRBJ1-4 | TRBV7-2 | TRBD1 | TGTGCCAGCAGCGAACGTCCGGGACAGGAAAATGAAAAACTGTTTTTT | CASSERPGQENEKLFF
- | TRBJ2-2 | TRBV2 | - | TGTGCCAGCAGTAGGCAGCCGGGGACCGGGGAGCTGTTTTTT | CASSRQPGTGELFF
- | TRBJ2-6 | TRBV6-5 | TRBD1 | TGTGCCAGCGGACAGGGGGCTGGGGCCAACGTCCTGACTTTC | CASGQGAGANVLTF
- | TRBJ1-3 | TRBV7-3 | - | TGTGCCAGCAGCTTAACGTCGGCTGGAAACACCATATATTTT | CASSLTSAGNTIYF
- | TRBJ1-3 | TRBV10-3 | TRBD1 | TGTGCCATCAGTGACAGGGACAGGGTTCGGAAAAACACCATATATTTT | CAISDRDRVRKNTIYF
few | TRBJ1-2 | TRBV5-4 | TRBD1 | TGTGCCAGCAGCTTGGGGCCGGGACAGGGAAGAGGTGGCTACACCTTC | CASSLGPGQGRGGYTF
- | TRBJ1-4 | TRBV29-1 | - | TGCAGCGGTGCGGGGACGACTAATGAAAAACTGTTTTTT | CSGAGTTNEKLFF
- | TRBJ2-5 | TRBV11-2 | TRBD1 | TGTGCCAGCAGCTTCACCCGACAGGGTTGGCAAGAGACCCAGTACTTC | CASSFTRQGWQETQYF